These T cell receptor beta chains were read from a single sample in a study of cytomegalovirus exposure and HLA in healthy donors. This table comes from immunoSEQ multiplex PCR, and its TCRdb copy is limited to in-frame clones, with some not included. This table has some 210,000 clones, 80% to 90% appearing once. The sequenced sample was PBMCs. The receptors stem from a young woman in good health and CMV-seropositive. Both conserved end residues are part of each CDR3. D genes are given only for firm matches. A row's size may be missing; if present it is once, few, many or a size class.

TRBJ2-7	TRBV19	-	-	TGTGCCAGTAGTATAGCTGGCCTTCACTACGAGCAGTACTTC	CASSIAGLHYEQYF
TRBJ2-7	TRBV6-5	TRBD2	-	TGTGCCAGCAGTTACTTGGCGGGAGGTCGCGAGCAGTACTTC	CASSYLAGGREQYF
TRBJ1-3	TRBV19	-	once	TGTGCCAGTAGTGTAGAATGGGCGCAAGAGGGCTCTGGAAACACCATATATTTT	CASSVEWAQEGSGNTIYF
TRBJ2-1	TRBV7-2	TRBD2	-	TGTGCCAGCAGCTTAGATGGACTAGCGGGGCGGCAGCAGTTCTTC	CASSLDGLAGRQQFF
TRBJ2-7	TRBV28	-	few	TGTGCCAGCAGTCTCCCCGGTAACGAGCAGTACTTC	CASSLPGNEQYF
TRBJ1-1	TRBV29-1	-	-	TGCAGCGTAGATAGGACAAACACTGAAGCTTTCTTT	CSVDRTNTEAFF
TRBJ2-7	TRBV6-5	TRBD2	-	TGTGCCAGCAACATGGGTAGCGGGAGCGGTTACGAGCAGTACTTC	CASNMGSGSGYEQYF
TRBJ1-1	TRBV15	TRBD1	-	TGTGCCACCAGCAGGCTAAGGGACAGGGTAAATGGAGAGGTGGACACTGAAGCTTTCTTT	CATSRLRDRVNGEVDTEAFF
TRBJ2-1	TRBV2	-	-	TGTGCCAGCGGGACGCAGGGGAACAATGAGCAGTTCTTC	CASGTQGNNEQFF
TRBJ1-1	TRBV30	TRBD1	-	TGTGCCTGGACTCACGCCGGGACAGGTGAAGCTTTCTTT	CAWTHAGTGEAFF
TRBJ2-1	TRBV2	TRBD2	-	TGTGCCAGCAGAAGGACTAGCGGAAGCTCCTACAATGAGCAGTTCTTC	CASRRTSGSSYNEQFF
TRBJ2-2	TRBV9	TRBD2	-	TGTGCCAGCAGCGTAGAGGTCGGACGCGGGAGCCTCACCGGGGAGCTGTTTTTT	CASSVEVGRGSLTGELFF
TRBJ2-3	TRBV30	TRBD2	-	TGTGCCTGGAGTCCAGGGAGGGGTGCAGATACGCAGTATTTT	CAWSPGRGADTQYF
TRBJ2-7	TRBV25-1	-	-	TGTGCCAGCAGTCCGGGTCCTTCCTACGAGCAGTACTTC	CASSPGPSYEQYF
TRBJ2-1	TRBV14	TRBD2	-	TGTGCCAGCAGCCCTCTCCTAGCGGGAGAGTACAATGAGCAGTTCTTC	CASSPLLAGEYNEQFF
TRBJ2-7	TRBV9	TRBD2	-	TGTGCCAGCAGCGTAGAGCGGGGATCCTACGAGCAGTACTTC	CASSVERGSYEQYF
TRBJ1-1	TRBV27	-	-	TGTGCCAGCAGTTTCTCCGGACGGAGGATGAACACTGAAGCTTTCTTT	CASSFSGRRMNTEAFF
TRBJ1-5	TRBV9	-	-	TGTGCCAGCAGCGTAGACAGGAATCAGCCCCAGCATTTT	CASSVDRNQPQHF
TRBJ1-5	TRBV28	TRBD1	-	TGTGCCAGCAGTTTATGGTCGACAGGGCGGGAAATTCAGCCCCAGCATTTT	CASSLWSTGREIQPQHF
TRBJ2-1	TRBV7-8	TRBD2	-	TGTGCCAGCAGCTTTCGTCTAGCGGGGATAACCAGCTCCTACAATGAGCAGTTCTTC	CASSFRLAGITSSYNEQFF
TRBJ2-5	TRBV7-9	TRBD1	-	TGTGCCAGCAGCTTCAGACAGGGGGGGCAAGAGACCCAGTACTTC	CASSFRQGGQETQYF
TRBJ2-7	TRBV15	TRBD2	-	TGTGCCACCAGCCTCGGACTAGCGGGAGTAGGAGGCGAGCAGTACTTC	CATSLGLAGVGGEQYF
TRBJ2-1	TRBV11-3	-	-	TGTGCCAGCAGCTTTGAGGGTTACAATGAGCAGTTCTTC	CASSFEGYNEQFF
TRBJ2-5	TRBV5-1	-	-	TGCGCCAGCAGCCTCTCAGGGCCGGAGACCCAGTACTTC	CASSLSGPETQYF
TRBJ2-3	TRBV27	-	-	TGTGCCAGCAGTTTTACTTACACAGATACGCAGTATTTT	CASSFTYTDTQYF
TRBJ1-3	TRBV5-1	-	-	TGCGCCAGCAGCTTTGGACAAAGCTCTGGAAACACCATATATTTT	CASSFGQSSGNTIYF
TRBJ2-7	TRBV9	TRBD2	-	TGTGCCAGCAGCCCAGGGGGGCTAGCGGGGGACGAGCAGTACTTC	CASSPGGLAGDEQYF
TRBJ1-5	TRBV27	-	-	TGTGCCAGCAGTCTAGGCCGGGGTTATCTCCGAAATCAGCCCCAGCATTTT	CASSLGRGYLRNQPQHF
TRBJ1-1	TRBV18	-	-	TGTGCCAGCTCACCACCGGTGGCGCAGGGAGGAGATGAAGCTTTCTTT	CASSPPVAQGGDEAFF
TRBJ2-1	TRBV7-2	TRBD2	-	TGTGCCAGCAGCTTAGTCGTGACTAGCAGTTACAATGAGCAGTTCTTC	CASSLVVTSSYNEQFF
TRBJ1-2	TRBV11-2	-	-	TGTGCCAGCAGCTTCCCCCCGCGGAGAGGTCCTACCTATGGCTACACCTTC	CASSFPPRRGPTYGYTF
TRBJ2-7	TRBV28	TRBD2	-	TGTGCCAGTTTTAGCGGGCTTATCGACGAGCAGTACTTC	CASFSGLIDEQYF
TRBJ2-1	TRBV4-2	TRBD2	-	TGTGCCAGCAGCCCCGGGACTAGGAGTTTCGATGAGCAGTTCTTC	CASSPGTRSFDEQFF
TRBJ1-5	TRBV6-1	-	-	TGTGCCAGCAATAGCGCAGGGGACCTCAATCAGCCCCAGCATTTT	CASNSAGDLNQPQHF
TRBJ2-7	TRBV5-4	TRBD2	-	TGTGCCAGCAGCCGTGCTACTAGCGGGTTGAACTACGAGCAGTACTTC	CASSRATSGLNYEQYF
TRBJ2-1	TRBV10-3	TRBD2	-	TGTGCCATCACGGGAGTCGCGGGAGAAGGAAATGAGCAGTTCTTC	CAITGVAGEGNEQFF
TRBJ2-7	TRBV5-6	TRBD2	-	TGTGCCAGCAGCGCGACTAGCTTCCCTCCCGAGCAGTACTTC	CASSATSFPPEQYF
TRBJ2-1	TRBV7-9	-	once	TGTGCCAGCAGCTTACAGTACCTTGTTAATGAGCAGTTCTTC	CASSLQYLVNEQFF
TRBJ2-1	TRBV6-1	-	-	TGTGCCAGCATGGAGGGGTTTGGAATCGAGGAGCAGTTCTTC	CASMEGFGIEEQFF
TRBJ1-1	TRBV5-1	-	-	TGCGCCAGCAGCTGGGAGGGGGGAACTGAAGCTTTCTTT	CASSWEGGTEAFF
TRBJ2-7	TRBV5-5	TRBD1	-	TGTGCCAGCAGCTTCCCGGGACAGGGGGCTTCCTACGAGCAGTACTTC	CASSFPGQGASYEQYF
TRBJ2-5	TRBV5-3	-	-	TGTGCCAGAAGCGTACAGGGGACTCAAGAGACCCAGTACTTC	CARSVQGTQETQYF
TRBJ2-7	TRBV19	-	-	TGTGCCAGTAGTATGGAGGGGAGCTCCTACGAGCAGTACTTC	CASSMEGSSYEQYF
TRBJ2-3	TRBV7-9	-	-	TGTGCCAGCAGCTATTCGGGACTCCAACCCAAAGATACGCAGTATTTT	CASSYSGLQPKDTQYF
TRBJ2-3	TRBV27	TRBD2	-	TGTGCCAGCAGCAGGCGGGAGACCTCTACGCAGTATTTT	CASSRRETSTQYF
TRBJ2-5	TRBV5-6	TRBD1	-	TGTGCCAGCAGCTGGGGGACAGGCCGGGAGACCCAGTACTTC	CASSWGTGRETQYF
TRBJ2-1	TRBV7-6	TRBD1	-	TGTGCCAGCAGCCGGACAGGGGCTCCTGAGGCTGAGCAGTTCTTC	CASSRTGAPEAEQFF
TRBJ2-2	TRBV7-2	TRBD2	once	TGTGCCAGCAGCTTAGCCCTAGCGGATACCGGGGAGCTGTTTTTT	CASSLALADTGELFF
TRBJ2-3	TRBV6-1	-	-	TGTGCCAGCAGTGATGGTCGTGGAGGCACAGATACGCAGTATTTT	CASSDGRGGTDTQYF
TRBJ1-5	TRBV28	TRBD1	-	TGTGCCAGCAGTTTAGTGCGACAGGGATCTAGACAGCCCCAGCATTTT	CASSLVRQGSRQPQHF